The sequence of this TCR beta chain was determined in a study of T cell repertoires in cytomegalovirus infection. Background on the study: Indicated by public TCR beta signatures were CMV infection and matching HLA type. Overall study results and limits: Carriers of CMV plus the relevant HLA were identified by cumulative public TCR beta family frequency.

This clonotype was picked up a small number of times. The antigen is unknown. This CDR3 is 15 amino acids long. V lost 3 bases to trimming and J lost 4 bases; unmatched junction nucleotides: 6. A single record per CDR3 protein comes from TCRdb applying MiXCR to the reads. The table has just under 550,000 distinct CDR3 sequences, around 27% seen once. The TCR comes from a human donor in good health (CMV status not recorded). Some clones in this sample may be carry-over from other donors' samples. The chain links TRBV12-3 or TRBV12-4 to TRBJ2-5; 9 bases fit TRBD1. Specimen: PBMCs. The CDR3 loop is CASSLSGQGSETQYF. Written as DNA, the CDR3 is TGTGCCAGCAGTTTGTCGGGACAGGGTTCAGAGACCCAGTACTTC.